The T cell receptor (beta chain) described here comes from a study of cytomegalovirus exposure and HLA in healthy donors (dated 2017 in TCRdb). Context from the whole study: According to an earlier analysis of around 600 of the donors, about 190 million T cells yielded 120 million or so unique TCR beta sequences and around 300 Gb of sequence data. Alongside the repertoire data, information on donor age, sex, ethnicity and CMV serostatus was compiled. The number of typed donors differed by locus: about 629-630 for A, B, C, DRB1 and DQB1; 522 for DQA1; approximately 600 for DPA1; and some 430 for DPB1. A later analysis re-analyzed previously published TCR beta repertoires from 666 donors and added high-resolution HLA genotyping to study TCR occurrence patterns. Using immunosequencing, the study profiled T cell repertoires from about 620 subjects and related those repertoires to cytomegalovirus serostatus. Every repertoire in the discovery cohort had been generated on one and the same sequencing platform. Both class I and class II loci were covered by HLA typing, at four-digit resolution. An early release that covered around 590 HLA-typed donors contained about 300 gigabases of sequencing data and 75 million to 100 million unique TCR sequences. Of the approximately 400 genotyped donors, about 84% fell in the genetic ancestry cluster associated with self-reported Caucasian donors. About five DR-DQ haplotypes were handled as single units for association and clustering because linkage in the cohort was strong. In an earlier analysis of several hundred of the donors, high-throughput TCR beta sequencing was used to judge whether each TCR beta V gene segment behaved as functional or pseudogenic. On average, around 230,000 unique TCR beta nucleotide sequences were sequenced per donor among 300 to 500 genotyped donors of the cohort, with 15% to 20% of those sequences being non-productive. The later analysis used no new phenotypic data to find candidate immune exposures, relying instead on TCR beta sequences and their occurrence across donors. The aim of the study was to test whether cataloging public T cell receptors could identify signatures of past pathogen exposure. Genome-wide SNP genotypes for about three fifths of the roughly 670 donors were used in a later genetic analysis, which treated that subset as a discovery cohort. Along with the roughly 700-subject first cohort, a separate validation cohort of over 90 different subjects was used. High-throughput TCR immunosequencing, statistical association of individual TCRs with disease status, and machine learning were combined to predict cytomegalovirus infection status.

With respect to this clone: Its target antigen remains unknown. No base quality information exists; no much larger clone differs at one position.

Receptors were amplified or captured by the immunoSEQ multiplex PCR assay. A mixture of 60 forward primers for TCR Vbeta segments and 13 reverse primers for TCR Jbeta segments was used in the multiplex PCR. A multiplex PCR assay on genomic DNA amplified the CDR3 region of rearranged TCR beta genes. The Illumina HiSeq System was used to sequence the amplified TCR beta libraries as 87-base-pair reads. On the study's bioinformatics: In a later analysis, 77 million or so unique TCR beta chains were counted across the roughly 670 repertoires, and approximately 11 million of these chains were shared by at least two donors. Raw reads were error-corrected and collapsed into unique sequences by a nearest-neighbor algorithm in which closely related sequences were merged to remove PCR and sequencing errors. To assign V, D and J gene segments, CDR3 sequences were aligned to IMGT reference sequences. For a sequence to be retained, a match of at least six nucleotides was required to both a V gene segment and a J gene segment. Rearrangements were classified as productive when the CDR3 lacked stop codons and remained in frame with V and J, and all other rearrangements were classified as non-productive. Following IMGT convention, CDR3 was defined as the stretch from the second conserved V-encoded cysteine to the conserved J-encoded phenylalanine. In an earlier analysis of around 570 of the donors, sequences lacking an unambiguous match to a single V gene segment were excluded. An earlier analysis of 587 of the donors called V segments functional above 56.7% productive rearrangements and segregating when the between-donor standard deviation exceeded 5%. A statistical classification framework was developed to diagnose cytomegalovirus status using the catalog of TCR beta chain sequences. A later analysis assigned V and J genes by comparing TCR nucleotide sequences with IMGT/GENE-DB human TR gene sequences. A later analysis assigned CDR3 sequences and most-parsimonious VDJ recombination scenarios with the TCRdist pipeline. In a later analysis, each TCR beta chain was defined by its CDR3 amino acid sequence together with its V-gene family, and reads lacking a unique V-gene family were excluded. As a way to deal with suspected cross-contamination and a sequencing artifact, a later analysis dropped 450 to 600 nucleotide sequences that were highly shared and had low generation probability. In a later analysis, a clonal expansion index for each public chain was calculated from normalized within-repertoire ranks of inferred template counts. In a later analysis, generation probabilities were computed using a VDJ recombination model fitted to out-of-frame rearrangements, and the results were checked against IGoR. In a later analysis, hypergeometric tests were used to score TCR-TCR, TCR-HLA and TCR-CMV co-occurrence, with a repertoire-size bias correction applied to TCR pairs. To estimate false discovery rates, a later analysis permuted the HLA or CMV assignments 20 times. In a later analysis, co-occurring TCRs were grouped with DBSCAN, and TCRdist sequence similarity was added when clustering was performed within HLA-allele-positive subsets. Co-occurrence clustering excluded repertoires with fewer than 30,000 or more than 120,000 public chains, plus five with anomalous nucleotide sharing. TCRdb stores this immuneACCESS table with in-frame sequences only. Part of the clones is absent; in the studies checked, under half of the shortfall reflects unresolved V genes, and no reason is known for the rest. V, J and clone size reflect that table, while D and trimming were determined from the DNA. The table for this sample lists 110,000 to 150,000 clones; about 76% of them were counted only once. Of the sample, roughly 4.3% is held by the ten largest clones.

General study outcomes and caveats: In the study, approximately 150 TCR beta chains were listed as associated with cytomegalovirus. A group of highly shared sequence variants was considered likely to be a technical artifact of the sequencing pipeline. Some IMGT-functional V segments, including TRBV6-2 and TRBV6-3, could not be distinguished by the 87-base-pair reads and were therefore excluded. In a later analysis, the rate of TCR association differed among HLA loci, with DRB1 alleles having the most associated TCRs and HLA-C alleles having the fewest. Linkage disequilibrium might explain the correlated functional status among segregating V segments, but an unknown experimental factor could not be excluded. Most TCR sequences were seen in very few donors, while some public TCRs were found in many individuals. An earlier analysis of around 600 of the donors showed that most TCR beta V segments appeared in productive rearrangements either about 87% or about 30% of the time, which broadly matched IMGT annotations. Presence/absence analyses assumed roughly uniform sequencing depth across donors, an assumption that may not hold. A few of the identified cytomegalovirus-associated TCR beta chains were confirmed in vitro to be specific for cytomegalovirus antigens. In a later analysis, 15,000 to 20,000 TCR beta sequences were associated with specific HLA alleles at a false discovery rate of 0.05. Compared with the approximately 700-donor mean, donors in an Asian-associated ancestry cluster had fewer N-insertions in productive TCRs, according to a later genetic analysis. Because HLA typing was unavailable for some donors at each locus, only the typed subset was used in association tests. In a later analysis, several top co-occurrence clusters were reported to appear linked to parvovirus B19, influenza, CMV and Epstein-Barr virus. In a later analysis, most CMV-associated TCR beta chains were found to appear HLA-restricted, with HLA associations seemingly driven largely by CMV exposure. For the cohort, immune exposure information was limited to CMV serostatus. In both the original and validation cohorts, the classifier was reported to diagnose cytomegalovirus status with high specificity and sensitivity. When HLA alleles, especially DR and DQ, strongly co-occurred, TCR associations were difficult to assign to individual alleles. Compared with equally common non-associated chains, HLA-associated TCR beta chains in a later analysis were more clonally expanded and had lower generation probabilities. In a later genetic analysis, a missense DCLRE1C variant was associated with V-gene and J-gene trimming of TCR beta chains, and the association was replicated in an independent cohort. A further reported finding was that TCR beta sequences accurately predicted the HLA-A and HLA-B alleles for most subjects in the first cohort. The cohort was sequenced for TCR beta chains only, and without alpha or paired-chain data the features that could be detected were limited. According to the authors, the approach could potentially be generalized to other disease states and immunological phenotypes. The earlier analysis of approximately 540 of the donors excluded approximately 17 rarely observed V segments, including chromosome 9 orphons, because counts were too low.

The cohort consisted of approximately 670 healthy bone marrow donors. All cohort members were sampled while nominally healthy, although unrecorded immune exposures were likely present. The donor tested CMV seronegative, placing the donor among the 350 to 400 seronegative members of the cohort. A peripheral blood sample was provided by each donor, and peripheral blood mononuclear cells were used for TCR beta sequencing. The Qiagen DNeasy Blood Extraction Kit was used to extract genomic DNA from the blood cell samples. V is pruned by 4 bases and J by 4 bases, leaving 9 bases of the junction without a gene match. CDR1 and CDR2 are read off the germline V gene as KGHSH and LQKENI. The CDR3 spans 16 residues, from the cysteine through the phenylalanine. The kept DNA is CDR3 alone, 48 bases in frame from the first base.

The sequence was obtained from a male donor in good health and CMV-seronegative. The chain is encoded by TRBV18 joined to TRBJ1-3; the central 8 bases match TRBD1. The sequencing sample was made of PBMCs. Here the CDR3 is given as CASSRDTTGGGNTIYF. In nucleotide form, the sequence is TGTGCCAGCTCACGCGATACTACAGGGGGAGGAAACACCATATATTTT.